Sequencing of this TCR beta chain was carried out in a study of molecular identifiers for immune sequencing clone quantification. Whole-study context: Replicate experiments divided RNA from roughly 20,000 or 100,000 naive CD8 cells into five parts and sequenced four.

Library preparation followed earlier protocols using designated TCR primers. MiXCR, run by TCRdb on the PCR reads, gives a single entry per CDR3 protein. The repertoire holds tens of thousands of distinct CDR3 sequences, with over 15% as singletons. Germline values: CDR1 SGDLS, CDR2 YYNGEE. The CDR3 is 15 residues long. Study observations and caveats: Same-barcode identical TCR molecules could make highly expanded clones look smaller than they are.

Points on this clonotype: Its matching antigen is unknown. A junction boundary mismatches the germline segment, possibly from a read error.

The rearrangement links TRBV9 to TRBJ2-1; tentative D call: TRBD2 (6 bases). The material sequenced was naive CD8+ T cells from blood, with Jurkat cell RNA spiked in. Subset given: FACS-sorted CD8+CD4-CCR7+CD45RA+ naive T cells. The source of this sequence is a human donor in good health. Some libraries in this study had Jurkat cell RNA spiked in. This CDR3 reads CASSLSSLADNGQFF. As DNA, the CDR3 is TGTGCCAGCAGCCTAAGCTCACTAGCCGACAATGGGCAGTTCTTC.